Listed here are 5 T cell receptor beta chains from one sample, sequenced in a study of T cell responses to AZD1222 COVID-19 vaccine. TCRdb keeps only in-frame clones here, not all; method: immunoSEQ multiplex PCR. Of about 140,000 clones in the sample, 91% were seen once. The source material was peripheral blood, sampled 28 days after the second dose of the MenACWY control vaccine. The receptors were gathered from an adult who received the MenACWY meningococcal vaccine as a control.

The rearrangement links TRBV7-9 to TRBJ1-4; D gene ambiguous. V was cut by 7 bases and J by 8 bases, with 11 bases left in between. The CDR3 extends over 12 amino acids. Germline lookup yields CDR1 SEHNR and CDR2 FQNEAQ (reference sequence). The CDR3 DNA is TGTGCCAGCAAGCATGGAGGGGAAAAACTGTTTTTT. Its protein product is CASKHGGEKLFF.

The gene calls are TRBV28 and TRBJ1-5, with D perhaps TRBD1 (5 bases). Germline CDR1 reads MDHEN; CDR2 reads SYDVKM. Trimming left V 2 bases short and J 3 bases short, with 14 bases between. There are 16 residues in the CDR3. Here the CDR3 DNA reads TGTGCCAGCAGTTTACAGGGAACTGGGAACAATCAGCCCCAGCATTTT. Protein product: CASSLQGTGNNQPQHF. Full variable domain (rest looked up from reference TRBV28 and TRBJ1-5): DVKVTQSSRYLVKRTGEKVFLECVQDMDHENMFWYRQDPGLGLRLIYFSYDVKMKEKGDIPEGYSVSREKKERFSLILESASTNQTSMYLCASSLQGTGNNQPQHFGDGTRLSIL.

The J gene is TRBJ2-2, the V gene TRBV29-1; 11 bases match TRBD1. This CDR3 contains 14 residues. Germline loops: CDR1 SQVTM, CDR2 ANQGSEA. Trimming took 6 bases from V and 4 from J; bases not matched to a gene: 4. The CDR3: CSVPDRGRTGELFF. As DNA, the CDR3 is TGCAGCGTCCCGGACAGGGGGCGCACCGGGGAGCTGTTTTTT.

The rearrangement uses TRBV6-6 and TRBJ2-5; TRBD1 matches 9 bases. This CDR3 has 15 amino acids. The V segment lost 4 bases and the J segment 4 bases; nucleotides outside the gene matches: 7. CDR1 and CDR2 from the germline V gene are MNHNY and SVGAGI (reference sequence). The CDR3 bases are TGTGCCAGCAGTTCCGGGACAGGGTTTCCAGAGACCCAGTACTTC. It yields the protein CASSSGTGFPETQYF.

V is TRBV7-8 and J is TRBJ1-5; no clear D. The germline CDR1 and CDR2 sequences are SGHVS and FQNEAQ. The V end lost 1 base, the J end lost 9 bases, and 4 bases lay between the germline ends. This CDR3 has 11 amino acids. The DNA for the CDR3 is TGTGCCAGCAGCTTAGAAGGGCCCCAGCATTTT. It is translated as CASSLEGPQHF.